The source of this T cell receptor (beta chain) is a study of blood T cell repertoires in COVID-19. This CDR3 has 19 residues. The V and J ends lost 2 bases and 5 bases, in that order; junction bases with no gene match: 9. The V gene's germline CDR1 is KGHDR and CDR2 SFDVKD. The repertoire was sequenced with immunoSEQ multiplex PCR; TCRdb's copy has only in-frame clones and lacks some. The sample consists of over 200,000 clones, about 94% of them appearing once. Those enrolled in Seattle joined during active infection and were followed longitudinally afterward. The chain employs TRBV24-1 and TRBJ2-3; 16 bases align to TRBD2. The clonotype originates from a man between 60 and 75 years old with COVID-19, enrolled during active disease. The sequenced sample was peripheral blood. CDR3 sequence reads: CATSDSGTSGGANGDTQYF. The CDR3 DNA is TGTGCCACCAGTGATTCCGGGACTAGCGGGGGGGCGAATGGAGATACGCAGTATTTT.